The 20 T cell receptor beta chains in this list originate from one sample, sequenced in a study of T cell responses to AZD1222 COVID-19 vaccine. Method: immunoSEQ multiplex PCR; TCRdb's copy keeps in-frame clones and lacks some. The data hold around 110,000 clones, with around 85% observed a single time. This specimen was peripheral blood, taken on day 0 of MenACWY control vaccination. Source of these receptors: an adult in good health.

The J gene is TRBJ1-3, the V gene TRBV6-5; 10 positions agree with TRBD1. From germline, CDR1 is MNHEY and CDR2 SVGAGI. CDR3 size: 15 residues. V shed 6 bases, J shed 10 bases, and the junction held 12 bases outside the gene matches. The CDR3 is CASSITGTGARTIYF. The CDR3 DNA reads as TGTGCCAGCAGCATCACCGGGACAGGGGCAAGGACCATATATTTT.

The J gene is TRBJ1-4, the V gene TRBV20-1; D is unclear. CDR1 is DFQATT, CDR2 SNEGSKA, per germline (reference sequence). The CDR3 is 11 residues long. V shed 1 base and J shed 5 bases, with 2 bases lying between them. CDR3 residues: CSARANEKLFF. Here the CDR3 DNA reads TGCAGTGCTAGAGCCAATGAAAAACTGTTTTTT.

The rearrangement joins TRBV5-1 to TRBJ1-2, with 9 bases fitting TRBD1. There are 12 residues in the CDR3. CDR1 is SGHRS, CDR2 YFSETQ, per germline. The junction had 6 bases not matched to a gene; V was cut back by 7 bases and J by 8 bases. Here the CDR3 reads CASARTGDGYTF. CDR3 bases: TGCGCCAGCGCGAGGACAGGGGACGGCTACACCTTC.

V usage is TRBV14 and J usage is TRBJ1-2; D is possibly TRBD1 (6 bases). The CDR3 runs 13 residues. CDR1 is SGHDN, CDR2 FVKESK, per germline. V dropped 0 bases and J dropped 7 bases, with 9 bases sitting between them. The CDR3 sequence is CASSQERGFGYTF. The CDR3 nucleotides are TGTGCCAGCAGCCAAGAGAGGGGGTTTGGCTACACCTTC.

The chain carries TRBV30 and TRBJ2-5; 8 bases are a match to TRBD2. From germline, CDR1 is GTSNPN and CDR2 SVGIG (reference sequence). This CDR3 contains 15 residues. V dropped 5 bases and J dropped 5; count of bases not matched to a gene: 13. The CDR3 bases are TGTGCCTGGGTCGCGCCCGGGGGGGGGTACGAGACCCAGTACTTC. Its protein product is CAWVAPGGGYETQYF.

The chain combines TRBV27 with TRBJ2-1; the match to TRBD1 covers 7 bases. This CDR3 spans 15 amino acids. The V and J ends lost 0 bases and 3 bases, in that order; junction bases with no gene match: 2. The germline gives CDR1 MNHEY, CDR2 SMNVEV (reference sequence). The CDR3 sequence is CASSLSRTGYNEQFF. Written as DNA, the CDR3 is TGTGCCAGCAGTTTATCTAGGACAGGCTACAATGAGCAGTTCTTC.

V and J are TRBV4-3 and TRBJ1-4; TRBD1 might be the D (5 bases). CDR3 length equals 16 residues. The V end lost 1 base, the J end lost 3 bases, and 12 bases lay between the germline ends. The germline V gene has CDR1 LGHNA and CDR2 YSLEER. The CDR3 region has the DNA TGCGCCAGCAGCCAAGGAAGGGGTCCAGCTAATGAAAAACTGTTTTTT. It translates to CASSQGRGPANEKLFF.

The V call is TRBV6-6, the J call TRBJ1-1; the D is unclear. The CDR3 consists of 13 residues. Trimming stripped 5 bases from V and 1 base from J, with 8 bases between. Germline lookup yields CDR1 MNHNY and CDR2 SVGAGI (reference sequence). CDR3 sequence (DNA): TGTGCCAGCAGTCTACCCGAGAACACTGAAGCTTTCTTT. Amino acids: CASSLPENTEAFF.

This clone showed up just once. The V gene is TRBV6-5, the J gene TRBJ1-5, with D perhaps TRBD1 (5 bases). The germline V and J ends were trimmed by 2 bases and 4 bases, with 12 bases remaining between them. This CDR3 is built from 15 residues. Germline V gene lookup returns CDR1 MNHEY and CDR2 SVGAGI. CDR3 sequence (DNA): TGTGCCAGCAGTTACCGGGGGGGAACTAATCAGCCCCAGCATTTT. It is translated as CASSYRGGTNQPQHF.

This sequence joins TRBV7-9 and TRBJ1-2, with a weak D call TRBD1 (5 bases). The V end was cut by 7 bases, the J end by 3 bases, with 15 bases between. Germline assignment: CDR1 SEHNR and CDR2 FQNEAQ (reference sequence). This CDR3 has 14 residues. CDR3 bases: TGTGCCAGCACCCCGGGACGGCTAGACTATGGCTACACCTTC. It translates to CASTPGRLDYGYTF.

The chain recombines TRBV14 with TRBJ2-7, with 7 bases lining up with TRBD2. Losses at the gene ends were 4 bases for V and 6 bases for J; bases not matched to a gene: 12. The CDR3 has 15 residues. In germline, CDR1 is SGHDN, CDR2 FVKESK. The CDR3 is CASSLFQGGGGEQYF. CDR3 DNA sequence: TGTGCCAGCAGCCTCTTCCAGGGCGGGGGTGGCGAGCAGTACTTC.

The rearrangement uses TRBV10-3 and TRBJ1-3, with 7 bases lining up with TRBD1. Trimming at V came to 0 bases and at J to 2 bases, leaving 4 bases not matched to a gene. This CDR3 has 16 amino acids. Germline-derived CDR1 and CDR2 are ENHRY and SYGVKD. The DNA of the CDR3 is TGTGCCATCAGTGAGTCGTTCGGGACAGCTGGAAACACCATATATTTT. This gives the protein CAISESFGTAGNTIYF.

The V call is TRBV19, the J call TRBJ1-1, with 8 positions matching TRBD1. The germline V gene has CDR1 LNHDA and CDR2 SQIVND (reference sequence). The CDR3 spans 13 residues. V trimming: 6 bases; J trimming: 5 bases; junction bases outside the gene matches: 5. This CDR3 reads CASRETGVTEAFF. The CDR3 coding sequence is TGTGCCAGTAGGGAGACAGGGGTGACTGAAGCTTTCTTT.

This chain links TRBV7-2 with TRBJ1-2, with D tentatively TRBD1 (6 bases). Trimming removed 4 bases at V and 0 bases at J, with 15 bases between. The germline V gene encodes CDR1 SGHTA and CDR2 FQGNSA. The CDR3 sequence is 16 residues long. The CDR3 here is CASSSHGTKSNYGYTF. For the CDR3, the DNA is TGTGCCAGCAGCTCCCACGGGACAAAATCTAACTATGGCTACACCTTC.

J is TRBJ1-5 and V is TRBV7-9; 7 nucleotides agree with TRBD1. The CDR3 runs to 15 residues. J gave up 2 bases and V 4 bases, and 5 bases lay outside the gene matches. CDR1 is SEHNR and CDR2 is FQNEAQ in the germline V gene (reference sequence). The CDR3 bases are TGTGCCAGCAGCTCAGACAGGGCGGGCAATCAGCCCCAGCATTTT. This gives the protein CASSSDRAGNQPQHF.

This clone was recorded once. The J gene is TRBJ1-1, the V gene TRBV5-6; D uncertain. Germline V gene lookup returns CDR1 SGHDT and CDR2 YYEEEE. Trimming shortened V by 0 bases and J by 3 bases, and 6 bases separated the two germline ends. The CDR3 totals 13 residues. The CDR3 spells CASSLVGDTEAFF. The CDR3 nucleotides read TGTGCCAGCAGCTTGGTTGGGGACACTGAAGCTTTCTTT.

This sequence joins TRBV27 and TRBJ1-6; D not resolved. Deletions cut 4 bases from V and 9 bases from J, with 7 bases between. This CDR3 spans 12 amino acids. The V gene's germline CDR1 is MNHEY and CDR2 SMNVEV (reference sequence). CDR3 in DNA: TGTGCCAGCAGTTCGACAAGTTCACCCCTCCACTTT. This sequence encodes CASSSTSSPLHF.

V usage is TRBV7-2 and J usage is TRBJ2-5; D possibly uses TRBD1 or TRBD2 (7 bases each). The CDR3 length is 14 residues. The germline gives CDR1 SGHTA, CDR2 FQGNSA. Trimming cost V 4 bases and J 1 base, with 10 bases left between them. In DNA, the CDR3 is TGTGCCAGCAGCTCAGGGGGGGGCCAAGAGACCCAGTACTTC. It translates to CASSSGGGQETQYF.

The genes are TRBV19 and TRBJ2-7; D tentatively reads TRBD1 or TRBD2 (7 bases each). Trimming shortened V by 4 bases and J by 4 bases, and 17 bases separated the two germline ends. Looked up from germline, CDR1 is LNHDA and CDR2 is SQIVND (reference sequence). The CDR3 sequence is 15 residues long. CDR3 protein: CASSTQGGGRYEQYF. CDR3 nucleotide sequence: TGTGCCAGTAGTACTCAGGGGGGGGGCCGGTACGAGCAGTACTTC.

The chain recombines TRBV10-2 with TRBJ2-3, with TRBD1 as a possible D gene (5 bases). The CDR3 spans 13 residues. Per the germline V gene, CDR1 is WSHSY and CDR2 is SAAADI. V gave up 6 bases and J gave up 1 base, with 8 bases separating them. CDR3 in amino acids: CASSTQGTDTQYF. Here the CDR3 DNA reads TGCGCCAGCAGCACACAGGGCACAGATACGCAGTATTTT.